These 31 T cell receptor beta chains came from one sample sequenced in a study of blood T cells in healthy people across ages. Using a J-beta primer mix together with a sample-barcoded 5' primer, a second PCR was run for about 6 to 11 cycles. TCRdb re-analysed the 5' RACE reads in MiXCR, keeping a single row per CDR3 protein. The sample shows approximately 800,000 distinct CDR3 sequences, 58% of them seen only once. The sequencing input was blood. All receptors derive from a man aged 25-45 years in good health.

This clonotype was detected many times. The chain combines TRBV29-1 with TRBJ2-1; D uncertain. With 4 bases removed from V and 4 bases from J, the gap between germline ends came to 14 bases. The length of the CDR3 is 14 residues. From germline, CDR1 is SQVTM and CDR2 ANQGSEA. The CDR3 loop reads CSVVGYPKYNEQFF. The DNA for the CDR3 is TGCAGCGTTGTGGGCTACCCAAAGTACAATGAGCAGTTCTTC.

This chain uses TRBV3-1 with TRBJ1-2; D is undetermined. Trimming left V 0 bases short and J 3 bases short, with 8 bases between. Germline CDR1 is LGHDT and CDR2 is YNNKEL (reference sequence). The CDR3 has 14 residues. CDR3 loop: CASSQDSRDYGYTF. The CDR3 DNA is TGTGCCAGCAGCCAAGATTCTAGGGACTATGGCTACACCTTC.

The V and J genes are TRBV9 and TRBJ1-2, with 7 bases identical to TRBD1. After removal of 3 bases from V and 4 bases from J, the junction contained 9 bases not matched to a gene. CDR1 is SGDLS, CDR2 YYNGEE, per germline. This CDR3 is built from 15 residues. CDR3 amino acids: CASSAEGARSYGYTF. The DNA of the CDR3 is TGTGCCAGCAGCGCAGAGGGGGCGCGGAGCTATGGCTACACCTTC.

This clonotype was seen just once. The chain is built from TRBV5-1 and TRBJ2-2, with D unclear. Germline V gene lookup returns CDR1 SGHRS and CDR2 YFSETQ. This CDR3 region has 16 residues. V was shortened by 0 bases and J by 7 bases, with 16 bases between the two germline ends. The CDR3 is CASSLDHSSSGGELFF. CDR3 coding DNA: TGCGCCAGCAGCTTGGACCATTCTAGTTCGGGCGGGGAGCTGTTTTTT.

The V and J genes are TRBV7-2 and TRBJ2-3; TRBD2 aligns across 14 bases. This CDR3 is 19 amino acids long. The J segment lost 1 base and the V segment lost 3 bases, leaving 9 bases of the junction unmatched. Germline V gives CDR1 SGHTA, CDR2 FQGNSA. The CDR3 coding sequence is TGTGCCAGCAGCTTCACTAGGGGACTAGCGGGAGTGGGCACAGATACGCAGTATTTT. It specifies CASSFTRGLAGVGTDTQYF.

The rearrangement uses TRBV7-2 and TRBJ2-5, with D maybe TRBD2 (5 bases). Germline V gene sequence: CDR1 SGHTA, CDR2 FQGNSA. V shed 5 bases and J shed 4 bases, with 17 bases lying between them. The CDR3 sequence is 15 residues long. The CDR3 bases are TGTGCCAGCAGCCGGGGAATCGGCATAATAGAGACCCAGTACTTC. The encoded protein is CASSRGIGIIETQYF.

The chain couples TRBV3-1 to TRBJ2-3, with 8 bases identical to TRBD2. CDR1 is LGHDT and CDR2 is YNNKEL in the germline V gene (reference sequence). The trim removed 8 bases at V and 0 bases at J, leaving 19 bases unmatched. CDR3 length: 19 residues. CDR3: CASALEGLGGGVSTDTQYF. DNA of the CDR3: TGTGCCAGCGCCCTGGAGGGACTAGGAGGAGGGGTTAGCACAGATACGCAGTATTTT.

This chain connects TRBV6-2 or TRBV6-3 to TRBJ1-2; possibly TRBD1 for D (5 bases). Looked up from germline, CDR1 is MNHEY and CDR2 is SVGEGT. The CDR3 sequence is 14 residues long. V lost 3 bases, J lost 12 bases, and 20 bases lay in between. The chain's CDR3 is CASSYPGAEEGHTF. Here the CDR3 DNA reads TGTGCCAGCAGTTATCCCGGGGCCGAAGAAGGCCACACCTTC.

The chain joins TRBV6-1 to TRBJ1-2, with TRBD1 matching 7 bases. Per germline, CDR1 MNHNS and CDR2 SASEGT. J was trimmed by 4 bases and V by 1 base; bases with no gene match: 12. The CDR3 covers 17 residues. As DNA, the CDR3 is TGTGCCAGCAGTGAAGAGGCAGGGGGTATTCTATCCTATGGCTACACCTTC. Its translation is CASSEEAGGILSYGYTF.

The J gene is TRBJ2-7, the V gene TRBV7-2; no reliable D call. The DNA matches TRBJ2-5 better at its end, which makes the J call doubtful. The CDR3 is 14 residues long. Germline V gene data show CDR1 as SGHTA and CDR2 as FQGNSA. CDR3 DNA: TGTGCCAGCAGCCCTGGGCTGGGAAAGACGACCCAGTACTTC. Its translation: CASSPGLGKTTQYF.

DNA for the CDR3: TGCGCCAGCAGCCAAGGACCGACTAGCGGTGCACAAGATACGCAGTATTTT. This translates into CASSQGPTSGAQDTQYF. The chain links TRBV4-1 to TRBJ2-3; 9 bases match TRBD2. The germline gives CDR1 MGHRA, CDR2 YSYEKL. The CDR3 consists of 17 residues. Trimming at V came to 1 base and at J to 5 bases, leaving 10 bases not matched to a gene.

This sequence joins TRBV10-2 and TRBJ1-5; D is unresolved. CDR1 is WSHSY, CDR2 SAAADI, per germline. The CDR3 has 12 residues. V lost 8 bases and J 3 bases, leaving 8 bases between the germline ends. The CDR3 region is CASSGLNQPQHF. The CDR3, as DNA: TGCGCCAGCTCGGGTCTCAATCAGCCCCAGCATTTT.

The chain is built from TRBV12-3 or TRBV12-4 and TRBJ1-2; TRBD1 might be the D (5 bases). The CDR3 sequence is 14 residues long. Trimming stripped 3 bases from V and 5 bases from J, with 13 bases between. The CDR3 loop reads CASSFRAGGYGYTF. CDR3 in DNA: TGTGCCAGCAGTTTCCGGGCGGGGGGTTATGGCTACACCTTC.

V gene TRBV20-1 combines with J gene TRBJ1-2, with D hard to call. The CDR3 has 11 residues. V was trimmed by 6 bases and J by 3 bases, leaving 8 bases between them. The germline gives CDR1 DFQATT, CDR2 SNEGSKA (reference sequence). The CDR3 DNA sequence: TGCAGTGCGGTTAGGGACTATGGCTACACCTTC. It is translated as CSAVRDYGYTF.

This sequence joins TRBV7-2 and TRBJ1-5, with a weak D call TRBD1 (5 bases). There are 15 residues in the CDR3. Trimming stripped 1 base from V and 1 base from J, with 8 bases between. In germline, CDR1 is SGHTA, CDR2 FQGNSA. The CDR3 sequence is CASSLVGASNQPQHF. CDR3 DNA sequence: TGTGCCAGCAGCTTAGTCGGGGCCAGCAATCAGCCCCAGCATTTT.

The V gene is TRBV7-2, the J gene TRBJ2-2; 9 nucleotides match TRBD2. Germline values: CDR1 SGHTA, CDR2 FQGNSA. The CDR3 is 15 residues long. V trimming: 5 bases; J trimming: 2 bases; junction bases outside the gene matches: 3. The CDR3 sequence: CASSRGLANTGELFF. CDR3 coding DNA: TGTGCCAGCAGCCGGGGACTAGCCAACACCGGGGAGCTGTTTTTT.

This clonotype was counted a single time. The V gene is TRBV14, the J gene TRBJ1-4, with TRBD1 as a possible D gene (5 bases). The CDR3 totals 12 residues. Per germline, CDR1 SGHDN and CDR2 FVKESK. Trimming pared 4 bases from V and 12 bases from J, leaving 12 bases between. CDR3 coding DNA: TGTGCCAGCAGCCGGACATTTGAGGAACTGTTTTTT. It translates to CASSRTFEELFF.

The V call is TRBV11-2, the J call TRBJ1-2; D is ambiguous. Germline-derived CDR1 and CDR2 are SGHAT and FQNNGV. This CDR3 comprises 14 residues. The V and J ends lost 3 bases and 5 bases respectively, with 13 bases between them. In DNA, the CDR3 is TGTGCCAGCAGCTTCACTGCAACAGAATATGGCTACACCTTC. This sequence encodes CASSFTATEYGYTF.

This chain uses TRBV29-1 with TRBJ1-6; D is unresolved. The CDR3 has 15 residues. Germline-derived CDR1 and CDR2 are SQVTM and ANQGSEA. Trimming took 6 bases from V and 8 from J, leaving 20 bases between them. The CDR3: CSVRVLNSPDSPLHF. The CDR3 DNA sequence: TGCAGCGTCCGCGTCCTAAATTCCCCAGATTCACCCCTCCACTTT.

The sample holds one count of this clonotype. This chain links TRBV5-1 with TRBJ1-6, with D possibly being TRBD1 (6 bases). The CDR3 covers 14 residues. V lost 3 bases, J lost 7 bases, and 11 bases lay in between. The V gene's germline CDR1 is SGHRS and CDR2 YFSETQ. CDR3 region: CASSSAQGNSPLHF. The CDR3 nucleotides read TGCGCCAGCAGCTCGGCACAGGGAAATTCACCCCTCCACTTT.

The chain has TRBV4-2 and TRBJ2-4; no firm D call. Trimming left V 0 bases short and J 9 bases short, with 6 bases between. This CDR3 is built from 12 residues. Germline assignment: CDR1 LGHNA and CDR2 YNFKEQ. In nucleotides, the CDR3 is TGTGCCAGCAGCCAAGATGGACCCATTCAGTACTTC. Its protein is CASSQDGPIQYF.

The chain is built from TRBV6-1 and TRBJ1-1; unclear D gene. V lost 6 bases and J lost 1, with 15 bases in between. This CDR3 is built from 15 residues. Germline lookup yields CDR1 MNHNS and CDR2 SASEGT. Here the CDR3 DNA reads TGTGCCAGCAGCGCCCTAGAGACGGGGAACACTGAAGCTTTCTTT. This translates into CASSALETGNTEAFF.

The V gene is TRBV7-9, the J gene TRBJ2-1, with 10 bases lining up with TRBD1. The germline V gene has CDR1 SEHNR and CDR2 FQNEAQ (reference sequence). The CDR3 spans 16 residues. The V and J ends lost 3 bases and 5 bases, in that order; junction bases with no gene match: 7. DNA for the CDR3: TGTGCCAGCAGCTTCGCGGGACAGGGGCCCCACAATGAGCAGTTCTTC. Encoded protein: CASSFAGQGPHNEQFF.

The rearrangement links TRBV7-6 to TRBJ1-5, with TRBD1 as a possible D gene (5 bases). V shed 5 bases and J shed 9 bases, with 14 bases lying between them. The CDR3 runs to 13 residues. Per the germline V gene, CDR1 is SGHVS and CDR2 is FNYEAQ. The chain's CDR3 is CASSASGPGPQHF. The DNA of the CDR3 is TGTGCCAGCAGCGCATCAGGGCCAGGGCCCCAGCATTTT.

The V and J genes are TRBV20-1 and TRBJ2-5; TRBD1 matches at 7 bases. The closer fit of TRBJ2-7 to the DNA end suggests the J call may be wrong. This CDR3 has 15 amino acids. Germline V lookup: CDR1 DFQATT, CDR2 SNEGSKA (reference sequence). CDR3 coding DNA: TGCAGTGTCAACCCCACAACAGGGGTACAGGACGAGCAGTACTTC. It specifies CSVNPTTGVQDEQYF.

The table lists this clonotype with a few counts. This chain connects TRBV11-2 to TRBJ2-3, with 7 nucleotides matching TRBD1. V lost 5 bases and J lost 2; bases outside the gene matches: 10. This CDR3 has 16 residues. Per germline, CDR1 SGHAT and CDR2 FQNNGV. The CDR3, as DNA: TGTGCCAGCAGCCCCCGACGGGACAGCTACACAGATACGCAGTATTTT. Amino acids: CASSPRRDSYTDTQYF.

This chain uses TRBV7-8 with TRBJ2-1; tentative D call: TRBD1 (7 bases). This CDR3 is 16 amino acids long. CDR1 and CDR2 (germline): SGHVS, FQNEAQ. With 5 bases removed from V and 6 bases from J, the gap between germline ends came to 20 bases. This CDR3 is CASSDGGGRIGNEQFF. The CDR3 coding sequence is TGTGCCAGCAGCGATGGAGGGGGCCGGATTGGCAATGAGCAGTTCTTC.

This clonotype was observed a single time. V usage is TRBV27 and J usage is TRBJ1-2; no clear D gene. V was trimmed by 0 bases and J by 2 bases, leaving 10 bases between them. This CDR3 contains 15 residues. The germline gives CDR1 MNHEY, CDR2 SMNVEV (reference sequence). CDR3 loop: CASSLSYPGNYGYTF. The CDR3 DNA follows: TGTGCCAGCAGTTTATCTTATCCAGGAAACTATGGCTACACCTTC.

The chain joins TRBV27 to TRBJ2-7, with D unresolved. Trimming cost V 2 bases and J 7 bases, with 21 bases left between them. CDR3 length equals 16 residues. Germline V gives CDR1 MNHEY, CDR2 SMNVEV (reference sequence). The CDR3 coding sequence is TGTGCCAGCAGTTTAACCTCCCAAGTCACAAAAAGTGAGCAGTACTTC. It codes for CASSLTSQVTKSEQYF.

V usage is TRBV14 and J usage is TRBJ1-6; TRBD1 aligns across 8 bases. This CDR3 region has 13 residues. Per the germline V gene, CDR1 is SGHDN and CDR2 is FVKESK. J gave up 7 bases and V 4 bases, and 0 bases lay outside the gene matches. In DNA form, the CDR3 reads TGTGCCAGCAGCCGGACAGGGAATTCACCCCTCCACTTT. This sequence encodes CASSRTGNSPLHF.

The chain uses TRBV6-6 and TRBJ2-1; 8 positions match TRBD1. The J segment lost 13 bases and the V segment lost 10 bases, leaving 12 bases of the junction unmatched. This CDR3 comprises 12 residues. CDR1 and CDR2 from the germline V gene are MNHNY and SVGAGI (reference sequence). DNA of the CDR3: TGTGCCACCCAGGGGGCGACAGAGACCCAGTTCTTC. Translating it yields CATQGATETQFF.